The 20 T cell receptor beta chains reported below all come from one sample, sequenced in a study of T cells in Graves' hyperthyroidism and ophthalmopathy. Amplification targeted TCR beta CDR3 regions from RNA transcripts. TCR CDR3 regions were first amplified by RT-PCR with HTBI primers. A single record per CDR3 protein comes from TCRdb applying MiXCR to the multiplex PCR reads. The sample includes over 150,000 distinct CDR3 sequences, approximately 15% of them seen just once. Sequences were obtained from blood. These receptors were taken from a woman between 45 and 65 years old with Graves' hyperthyroidism.

This clonotype was counted ten times or more. A much larger clone lies a single base off, so this may be a read error. The CDR3 DNA is TGTGCCAGCAGTTTTCGGGGACAGACTGCAGCTTTCTTT. It is translated as CASSFRGQTAAFF. The chain uses TRBV12-3 or TRBV12-4 and TRBJ1-1; TRBD1 matches at 7 bases. This CDR3 comprises 13 residues.

This clonotype has ten or more counts. The gene calls are TRBV7-9 and TRBJ2-2; 9 bases are a match to TRBD2. The junction had 4 bases not matched to a gene; V was cut back by 1 base and J by 4 bases. CDR1 SEHNR and CDR2 FQNEAQ come from the germline V gene (reference sequence). The CDR3 contains 16 residues. CDR3 nucleotides: TGTGCCAGCAGCTTAGGAAGCGGGGGGAGCACCGGGGAGCTGTTTTTT. Protein sequence: CASSLGSGGSTGELFF.

This clonotype was seen many times. The CDR3 sequence is CASSSHGNQPQHF. For the CDR3, the DNA is TGTGCCAGCAGCAGCCACGGGAATCAGCCCCAGCATTTT. The V gene is TRBV7-9, the J gene TRBJ1-5, with D unresolved. The CDR3 length is 13 residues. V dropped 5 bases and J dropped 4 bases, with 9 bases sitting between them. Germline V CDR1 and CDR2: SEHNR, FQNEAQ (reference sequence).

The table lists this clonotype with many counts. The rearrangement joins TRBV5-6 to TRBJ1-6, with D unresolved. Germline V gene data show CDR1 as SGHDT and CDR2 as YYEEEE. This CDR3 has 14 amino acids. The V end lost 6 bases, the J end lost 6 bases, and 13 bases lay between the germline ends. This CDR3 is CASTPGPSNSPLHF. DNA for the CDR3: TGTGCCAGCACCCCAGGACCCTCTAATTCACCCCTCCACTTT.

In this sample, this clonotype turned up many times. The chain carries TRBV18 and TRBJ1-5; no firm D call. CDR1 and CDR2 from the germline V gene are KGHSH and LQKENI. The CDR3 length is 14 residues. V lost 3 bases, J lost 2 bases, and 8 bases lay in between. The chain's CDR3 is CASSPSAGNQPQHF. For the CDR3, the DNA is TGTGCCAGCTCACCGTCGGCTGGCAATCAGCCCCAGCATTTT.

In regard to this clonotype: This may come from a read error, since a much larger clone is one base off. J is TRBJ1-1 and V is TRBV4-1, with D hard to call. This CDR3 spans 14 amino acids. V was trimmed by 0 bases and J by 0 bases, leaving 5 bases between them. Germline V gives CDR1 MGHRA, CDR2 YSYEKL. The CDR3 nucleotides are TGCGCCAGCAGCCAAGACAGGCTGAACACTGAAGCTTTCTTT. Its protein product is CASSQDRLNTEAFF.

A few counts support this clonotype. CDR3 nucleotides: TGTGCCAGCAGTACCCGGACCCGCTACGAGCAGTACTTC. It is translated as CASSTRTRYEQYF. This chain links TRBV27 with TRBJ2-7; unclear D gene. CDR1 is MNHEY and CDR2 is SMNVEV in the germline V gene (reference sequence). Trimming removed 5 bases from V and 3 bases from J, with 11 bases in between. The CDR3 is 13 amino acids.

This clonotype was detected many times. V is TRBV6-1 and J is TRBJ2-2; D might be TRBD2 (6 bases). V was pared by 7 bases and J by 2 bases, with 14 bases between. This CDR3 contains 15 residues. The germline CDR1 and CDR2 sequences are MNHNS and SASEGT. For the CDR3, the DNA is TGTGCCAGCAACACCGGCGGGGTAAACACCGGGGAGCTGTTTTTT. It specifies CASNTGGVNTGELFF.

In this sample, this clonotype turned up a few times. V gene TRBV5-1 combines with J gene TRBJ1-2, with 10 bases lining up with TRBD1. Germline trimming cut 5 bases from V and 7 bases from J; bases unmatched to any gene: 8. The CDR3 has 14 residues. Germline V gives CDR1 SGHRS, CDR2 YFSETQ. Written as DNA, the CDR3 is TGCGCCAGCAGAAAGCCGGGACAGGGGACTGGCTACACCTTC. It encodes CASRKPGQGTGYTF. Full variable domain (remainder filled in from reference TRBV5-1 and TRBJ1-2): KAGVTQTPRYLIKTRGQQVTLSCSPISGHRSVSWYQQTPGQGLQFLFEYFSETQRNKGNFPGRFSGRQFSNSRSEMNVSTLELGDSALYLCASRKPGQGTGYTFGSGTRLTVV.

The J gene is TRBJ1-2, the V gene TRBV19, with TRBD1 as a possible D gene (6 bases). This CDR3 contains 17 residues. The V end was cut by 8 bases, the J end by 7 bases, with 29 bases between. From germline, CDR1 is LNHDA and CDR2 SQIVND (reference sequence). In DNA form, the CDR3 reads TGTGCCAGTGGGGGGCCGGCGACAGACGGTACTAAAATTGGCTACACCTTC. Its protein is CASGGPATDGTKIGYTF.

The table lists this clonotype with a few counts. An end of the junction differs from the germline gene, which may be a read error. The chain employs TRBV27 and TRBJ1-2; D is unresolved. Germline V gene data show CDR1 as MNHEY and CDR2 as SMNVEV (reference sequence). The CDR3 spans 14 residues. This chain's CDR3 is CAGSLSVRNYGYTF. CDR3 DNA sequence: TGTGCCGGCAGTTTATCGGTGCGTAACTATGGCTACACCTTC.

The CDR3 reads CASSTSTGLGGTEAFF. CDR3 coding DNA: TGTGCCAGTAGTACTAGCACAGGGTTAGGTGGCACTGAAGCTTTCTTT. The V gene is TRBV19, the J gene TRBJ1-1; maybe TRBD1 (6 bases). Germline assignment: CDR1 LNHDA and CDR2 SQIVND (reference sequence). This CDR3 contains 16 residues. Trimming removed 4 bases at V and 4 bases at J, with 19 bases between.

This clonotype has at least ten counts. This rearrangement joins TRBV18 to TRBJ2-7, with 7 bases identical to TRBD2. From germline, CDR1 is KGHSH and CDR2 LQKENI. The J segment lost 4 bases and the V segment lost 6 bases, leaving 9 bases of the junction unmatched. CDR3 length: 14 residues. The CDR3 coding sequence is TGTGCCAGCTCGCCTTCGACTAGCAGTTACGAGCAGTACTTC. Translated, it gives CASSPSTSSYEQYF.

The J gene is TRBJ2-3, the V gene TRBV4-3; no firm D call. Germline V gene lookup returns CDR1 LGHNA and CDR2 YSLEER. With 2 bases removed from V and 4 bases from J, the gap between germline ends came to 10 bases. This CDR3 comprises 14 residues. The CDR3 DNA sequence: TGCGCCAGCAGCCAACGGAGACAACCAGATACGCAGTATTTT. Translating it yields CASSQRRQPDTQYF.

In its sample, this clonotype was seen many times. The chain recombines TRBV6-1 with TRBJ2-1; D is ambiguous. Germline lookup yields CDR1 MNHNS and CDR2 SASEGT. Between the trimmed V and J ends, which lost 6 bases and 0 bases, there was a span of 12 bases. The CDR3 runs to 15 residues. CDR3 DNA: TGTGCCAGCAGAGAGAGCGTTAGCTCCTACAATGAGCAGTTCTTC. Translating gives CASRESVSSYNEQFF.

This clonotype showed up many times. V usage is TRBV7-9 and J usage is TRBJ1-1; D is undetermined. The germline V gene encodes CDR1 SEHNR and CDR2 FQNEAQ (reference sequence). V was clipped by 2 bases and J by 1 base, with 11 bases between them. The CDR3 length is 15 residues. The chain's CDR3 is CASSLSGLGNTEAFF. The CDR3 DNA sequence: TGTGCCAGCAGCTTATCTGGTCTGGGGAACACTGAAGCTTTCTTT.

This clonotype was detected a few times. The chain couples TRBV5-6 to TRBJ1-1, with 8 positions matching TRBD1. V shed 4 bases and J 6 bases; nucleotides not matched to a gene: 11. The CDR3 runs to 15 residues. The germline V gene encodes CDR1 SGHDT and CDR2 YYEEEE. CDR3 sequence reads: CASSKLDRVAAEAFF. DNA for the CDR3: TGTGCCAGCAGCAAGCTGGACAGGGTAGCGGCTGAAGCTTTCTTT.

This clonotype came up many times. The V call is TRBV3-1, the J call TRBJ1-2; 12 nucleotides agree with TRBD1. V shed 0 bases and J 7 bases; nucleotides not matched to a gene: 6. CDR3 length: 16 residues. CDR1 and CDR2 from the germline V gene are LGHDT and YNNKEL (reference sequence). The CDR3 region has the DNA TGTGCCAGCAGCCAAGATGAGGGGACAGGGGGCTTTGGCTACACCTTC. Translating gives CASSQDEGTGGFGYTF. The variable domain in full, with the rest retrieved from reference TRBV3-1 and TRBJ1-2, is DTAVSQTPKYLVTQMGNDKSIKCEQNLGHDTMYWYKQDSKKFLKIMFSYNNKELIINETVPNRFSPKSPDKAHLNLHINSLELGDSAVYFCASSQDEGTGGFGYTFGSGTRLTVV.

The chain recombines TRBV2 with TRBJ1-5; D perhaps matches TRBD1 (6 bases). From germline, CDR1 is SNHLY and CDR2 FYNNEI. V lost 7 bases and J lost 5, with 21 bases in between. The CDR3 has 16 residues. The CDR3 sequence is CASTEGGRRYYQPQHF. CDR3 coding DNA: TGTGCCAGCACCGAGGGGGGCAGGAGGTATTATCAGCCCCAGCATTTT.

Many counts were recorded for this clonotype. The chain recombines TRBV28 with TRBJ2-6; 8 positions match TRBD1. The CDR3 is made up of 17 amino acids. Germline trimming cut 6 bases from V and 0 bases from J; bases unmatched to any gene: 7. Germline V CDR1 and CDR2: MDHEN, SYDVKM. The CDR3 DNA is TGTGCCAGCAGGACCGGGACAGGCTTCTCTGGGGCCAACGTCCTGACTTTC. Protein: CASRTGTGFSGANVLTF.